This T cell receptor beta chain was identified in a study of early T cells in non-severe SARS-CoV-2 infection. Looking at the study overall: Chains from this unsorted whole-blood bulk RNA could not be paired.

Germline loops: CDR1 LGHNA, CDR2 YNFKEQ. Trimming at V came to 5 bases and at J to 5 bases, leaving 9 bases not matched to a gene. CDR3 length: 16 residues. As part of library construction, unique molecular identifiers were attached to individual cDNA molecules. TCRdb processed the 5' RACE reads anew with MiXCR; each CDR3 protein has one entry. The sample holds roughly 50,000 distinct CDR3 sequences, 4.5% to 7% seen once. This clonotype was recorded at least ten times. Its specificity is unknown. Study conclusions and caveats: Using VDJdb, the matching emphasized anti-spike CD8 responses while missing private and CD4 specificities.

This chain links TRBV4-2 with TRBJ2-1; 10 positions match TRBD1. This clonotype was sampled from an adult who was a healthcare worker with PCR-confirmed SARS-CoV-2 infection or an uninfected control (not recorded which). The specimen sequenced was whole blood. Here the CDR3 DNA reads TGTGCCAGCAGCTCCCCGGACAGGGGGTTAGACAATGAGCAGTTCTTC. This translates into CASSSPDRGLDNEQFF.